This is a list of T cell receptor beta chains from one sample in a study of shared clonotypes between healthy human individuals. Data came from immunoSEQ multiplex PCR; TCRdb stores just in-frame clones and leaves some out. Of 400,000 to 600,000 clones detected, 90% to 97% appear once; the ten largest clones hold nearly 0.065%. The specimen was naive CD4+ T cells sorted from blood. These receptors were collected from a woman under 40 in good health. Both conserved end residues are part of each CDR3. Each record gives: clone size, D gene, J gene, V gene, CDR3 DNA, CDR3 protein. The D gene is left open where the match is weak. Rows give clone size only sometimes, using once, few, many, or a class for an expanded clone.

abundance: .
d_gene: TRBD1
j_gene: TRBJ1-5
v_gene: TRBV7-6
CDR3nt: TGTGCCAGCAGCTTAAGTGTAGGGACAGGGATAGGTCAGCCCCAGCATTTT
CDR3aa: CASSLSVGTGIGQPQHF

abundance: .
d_gene: TRBD2
j_gene: TRBJ2-7
v_gene: TRBV7-3
CDR3nt: TGTGCCAGCAGCTCGACGGGACTAGCGGGAGACCTGTACTTC
CDR3aa: CASSSTGLAGDLYF

abundance: .
d_gene: .
j_gene: TRBJ2-2
v_gene: TRBV5-1
CDR3nt: TGCGCCAGCAGCTCGTGGGCAGGCGGGGAGCTGTTTTTT
CDR3aa: CASSSWAGGELFF

abundance: once
d_gene: .
j_gene: TRBJ2-1
v_gene: TRBV28
CDR3nt: TGTGCCAGCAGTGGGTTAAGGAGCCTACACACGGCGCAGCTGTTCTTC
CDR3aa: CASSGLRSLHTAQLFF

abundance: .
d_gene: .
j_gene: TRBJ1-5
v_gene: TRBV19
CDR3nt: TGTGCCAGTAGTATATCCCGGGACCAGGTCAATCAGCCCCAGCATTTT
CDR3aa: CASSISRDQVNQPQHF

abundance: .
d_gene: TRBD1
j_gene: TRBJ2-2
v_gene: TRBV28
CDR3nt: TGTGCCAGCAGCCTAGTCGGGCTGGCCAGGGGGCATCACACCGGGGAGCTGTTTTTT
CDR3aa: CASSLVGLARGHHTGELFF

abundance: .
d_gene: .
j_gene: TRBJ2-5
v_gene: TRBV14
CDR3nt: TGTGCCAGCAGCCCTACGGTCCTTGGGACCCAGTACTTC
CDR3aa: CASSPTVLGTQYF

abundance: .
d_gene: .
j_gene: TRBJ1-4
v_gene: TRBV19
CDR3nt: TGTGCCAGTAGTATACGGCAGGGAAGGGAAAAACTGTTTTTT
CDR3aa: CASSIRQGREKLFF

abundance: .
d_gene: .
j_gene: TRBJ2-7
v_gene: TRBV28
CDR3nt: TGTGCCAGCAGGGCCCCGGCCCCATACGAGCAGTACTTC
CDR3aa: CASRAPAPYEQYF

abundance: .
d_gene: TRBD1
j_gene: TRBJ1-2
v_gene: TRBV19
CDR3nt: TGTGCCAGTACCATCTCCCCTGACAGGGGGGACTATGGCTACACCTTC
CDR3aa: CASTISPDRGDYGYTF

abundance: .
d_gene: TRBD1
j_gene: TRBJ1-2
v_gene: TRBV28
CDR3nt: TGTGCCAGCAGTTTATGGAGGGACAGCTATGGCTACACCTTC
CDR3aa: CASSLWRDSYGYTF

abundance: .
d_gene: TRBD1
j_gene: TRBJ1-3
v_gene: TRBV7-9
CDR3nt: TGTGCCAGCAGCGGCCGGGACAGGGAGGGGTCTGGAAACACCATATATTTT
CDR3aa: CASSGRDREGSGNTIYF

abundance: .
d_gene: .
j_gene: TRBJ1-2
v_gene: TRBV28
CDR3nt: TGTGCAGTCCGGGAGGGAGGTAACTATGGCTACACCTTC
CDR3aa: CAVREGGNYGYTF

abundance: .
d_gene: .
j_gene: TRBJ1-3
v_gene: TRBV10-1
CDR3nt: TGCGCCAGCAGCCCGGGCCCGGGAAACACCATATATTTT
CDR3aa: CASSPGPGNTIYF

abundance: once
d_gene: TRBD1
j_gene: TRBJ1-5
v_gene: TRBV28
CDR3nt: TGTGCCAGCAGTTCCGGAGACAGGGTGGGCAATCAGCCCCAGCATTTT
CDR3aa: CASSSGDRVGNQPQHF

abundance: .
d_gene: .
j_gene: TRBJ2-7
v_gene: TRBV9
CDR3nt: TGTGCCAGCAACAACTTGGGGCTAGCTGAAGACGAGCAGTACTTC
CDR3aa: CASNNLGLAEDEQYF

abundance: .
d_gene: .
j_gene: TRBJ2-7
v_gene: TRBV30
CDR3nt: TGTGCCTGGAGTCGCAGGCTCTTAGGCGAGCAGTACTTC
CDR3aa: CAWSRRLLGEQYF

abundance: .
d_gene: .
j_gene: TRBJ2-5
v_gene: TRBV5-6
CDR3nt: TGTGCCAGCAGCTTGGTCAGGGGCCTGTACCAAGAGACCCAGTACTTC
CDR3aa: CASSLVRGLYQETQYF

abundance: .
d_gene: .
j_gene: TRBJ2-3
v_gene: TRBV2
CDR3nt: TGTGCCAGCAGTGAAAGGAGGGGCACAGATACGCAGTATTTT
CDR3aa: CASSERRGTDTQYF

abundance: once
d_gene: TRBD1
j_gene: TRBJ2-1
v_gene: TRBV9
CDR3nt: TGTGCCAGCAGCGGCTGGGGGACAGGGGGTAACAATGAGCAGTTCTTC
CDR3aa: CASSGWGTGGNNEQFF

abundance: .
d_gene: .
j_gene: TRBJ1-5
v_gene: TRBV18
CDR3nt: TGTGCCAGCTCACCTACAGGGAATCAGCCCCAGCATTTT
CDR3aa: CASSPTGNQPQHF

abundance: .
d_gene: TRBD1
j_gene: TRBJ2-7
v_gene: TRBV10-1
CDR3nt: TGCGCCAGCACCGGAGGACAGGACTCCTACGAGCAGTACTTC
CDR3aa: CASTGGQDSYEQYF

abundance: .
d_gene: TRBD1
j_gene: TRBJ1-4
v_gene: TRBV28
CDR3nt: TGTGCCACTCGGACAGGCTGGGAAAATGAAAAACTGTTTTTT
CDR3aa: CATRTGWENEKLFF

abundance: .
d_gene: .
j_gene: TRBJ2-7
v_gene: TRBV13
CDR3nt: TGTGCCAGCAGCTCCCTTGACAGGAGCTCCTACGAGCAGTACTTC
CDR3aa: CASSSLDRSSYEQYF

abundance: .
d_gene: .
j_gene: TRBJ1-1
v_gene: TRBV2
CDR3nt: TGTGCCAGCATTAACAGGATGAACACTGAAGCTTTCTTT
CDR3aa: CASINRMNTEAFF

abundance: .
d_gene: TRBD2
j_gene: TRBJ2-3
v_gene: TRBV27
CDR3nt: TGTGCCAGCAGTAGAACTAGCGGGATGGCTGATACGCAGTATTTT
CDR3aa: CASSRTSGMADTQYF

abundance: once
d_gene: .
j_gene: TRBJ2-2
v_gene: TRBV2
CDR3nt: TGTGCCAGCTGCTTTGATGGAGGGAACACCGGGGAGCTGTTTTTT
CDR3aa: CASCFDGGNTGELFF

abundance: .
d_gene: .
j_gene: TRBJ2-6
v_gene: TRBV5-6
CDR3nt: TGTGCCAGCAGCCCGAGCTCTGGGGCCAACGTCCTGACTTTC
CDR3aa: CASSPSSGANVLTF

abundance: .
d_gene: TRBD2
j_gene: TRBJ2-1
v_gene: TRBV11-3
CDR3nt: TGTGCCAGCAGCTCGGGACTAGGGTCCTACAATGAGCAGTTCTTC
CDR3aa: CASSSGLGSYNEQFF

abundance: .
d_gene: TRBD2
j_gene: TRBJ2-3
v_gene: TRBV25-1
CDR3nt: TGTGCCAGCAGTGAAGGCGGGAGAGGTACAGATACGCAGTATTTT
CDR3aa: CASSEGGRGTDTQYF

abundance: .
d_gene: TRBD2
j_gene: TRBJ2-5
v_gene: TRBV5-1
CDR3nt: TGCGCCAGCAGCTTGGGGGAGGGGACCCAGTACTTC
CDR3aa: CASSLGEGTQYF

abundance: few
d_gene: .
j_gene: TRBJ1-1
v_gene: TRBV5-1
CDR3nt: TGCGCCAGCAGCTTCGACAGTCACGGGCTTTTCTTT
CDR3aa: CASSFDSHGLFF

abundance: .
d_gene: .
j_gene: TRBJ1-3
v_gene: TRBV19
CDR3nt: TGTGCCAGTAGTATAGATCGGGCAGACTCTGGAAACACCATATATTTT
CDR3aa: CASSIDRADSGNTIYF

abundance: .
d_gene: .
j_gene: TRBJ1-2
v_gene: TRBV18
CDR3nt: TGTGCCAGCTCACCCTCAGGGGACTATGGCTACACCTTC
CDR3aa: CASSPSGDYGYTF

abundance: .
d_gene: TRBD1
j_gene: TRBJ2-1
v_gene: TRBV5-1
CDR3nt: TGCGCCAGCAAGTCTCGAGGACAGGGGGACCACAATGAGCAGTTCTTC
CDR3aa: CASKSRGQGDHNEQFF

abundance: .
d_gene: .
j_gene: TRBJ1-5
v_gene: TRBV6-1
CDR3nt: TGTGCCACCTTACCAGGGTTTTCCAATCAGCCCCAGCATTTT
CDR3aa: CATLPGFSNQPQHF

abundance: .
d_gene: .
j_gene: TRBJ2-5
v_gene: TRBV6-1
CDR3nt: TGTGCCAGCAGTGATCCCCGGGCTCCAGAGACCCAGTACTTC
CDR3aa: CASSDPRAPETQYF